Following are 19 T cell receptor beta chains from one sample sequenced in a study of shared clonotypes between healthy human individuals. Using immunoSEQ multiplex PCR, the repertoire was profiled, and TCRdb retains in-frame clones only, with some absent. This table has under 600,000 clones, 97% appearing once. The specimen sequenced was naive CD4+ T cells sorted from blood. Specified subset: CD45RA+ positively selected. These receptors were obtained from a woman aged 25 to 45 in good health.

The chain recombines TRBV6-1 with TRBJ1-1; D is undetermined. The CDR3 length is 13 residues. The germline gives CDR1 MNHNS, CDR2 SASEGT. Trimming left V 10 bases short and J 0 bases short, with 12 bases between. DNA for the CDR3: TGTGCCAACTCGCAGTGGCTGAACACTGAAGCTTTCTTT. Translating gives CANSQWLNTEAFF.

The V gene is TRBV19, the J gene TRBJ1-5; 9 bases are a match to TRBD1. The V segment lost 4 bases and the J segment 9 bases; nucleotides outside the gene matches: 10. Germline lookup yields CDR1 LNHDA and CDR2 SQIVND (reference sequence). This CDR3 is built from 15 residues. CDR3 nucleotides: TGTGCCAGTAGTACGGGACAGGGAGGAGCTGGGCCCCAGCATTTT. This translates into CASSTGQGGAGPQHF.

This chain connects TRBV9 to TRBJ2-3, with no clear D. The CDR3 spans 16 residues. Trimming left V 0 bases short and J 3 bases short, with 14 bases between. In germline, CDR1 is SGDLS, CDR2 YYNGEE. CDR3 region: CASSVVGYISTDTQYF. CDR3 nucleotide sequence: TGTGCCAGCAGCGTAGTGGGCTACATATCGACAGATACGCAGTATTTT.

The J gene is TRBJ2-7, the V gene TRBV2, with TRBD2 identical over 8 bases. The CDR3 loop spans 15 amino acids. Losses at the gene ends were 3 bases for V and 0 bases for J; bases not matched to a gene: 4. Germline CDR1 reads SNHLY; CDR2 reads FYNNEI. CDR3 bases: TGTGCCAGCAGTGAGGTTCTAGCGGGCTCCTACGAGCAGTACTTC. This translates into CASSEVLAGSYEQYF.

The chain uses TRBV27 and TRBJ1-3; D is unresolved. Trimming took 6 bases from V and 1 from J, leaving 10 bases between them. The CDR3 sequence is 14 residues long. The germline CDR1 and CDR2 sequences are MNHEY and SMNVEV (reference sequence). The chain's CDR3 is CASSHTGSGNTIYF. The CDR3 nucleotides read TGTGCCAGCAGCCACACGGGTTCTGGAAACACCATATATTTT.

This clone appeared a single time. The chain combines TRBV20-1 with TRBJ2-5; D ambiguous. V lost 6 bases and J lost 1, with 6 bases in between. In germline, CDR1 is DFQATT, CDR2 SNEGSKA (reference sequence). The CDR3 totals 11 residues. The CDR3, as DNA: TGCAGTGCCCCCCCCCAAGAGACCCAGTACTTC. Translating it yields CSAPPQETQYF.

The rearrangement uses TRBV5-4 and TRBJ1-1, with 10 bases fitting TRBD1. The V gene's germline CDR1 is SGHNT and CDR2 YYREEE (reference sequence). The CDR3 is 14 amino acids. V lost 5 bases, J lost 4 bases, and 5 bases stayed unmatched. CDR3 nucleotide sequence: TGTGCCAGCAGTCGAGGACAGGGGGGCACTGAAGCTTTCTTT. Encoded protein: CASSRGQGGTEAFF.

The V and J genes are TRBV5-4 and TRBJ2-7; 13 positions match TRBD2. The germline gives CDR1 SGHNT, CDR2 YYREEE (reference sequence). The junction had 3 bases not matched to a gene; V was cut back by 3 bases and J by 0 bases. The CDR3 is 16 residues long. The CDR3 coding sequence is TGTGCCAGCAGCTCGAGACTAGCGGGAGGCTCCTACGAGCAGTACTTC. It translates to CASSSRLAGGSYEQYF.

The CDR3 here is CAWSRGQGAHEQYF. CDR3 sequence (DNA): TGTGCCTGGAGCCGGGGACAGGGGGCCCACGAGCAGTACTTC. This chain uses TRBV30 with TRBJ2-7; TRBD1 aligns across 12 bases. With V trimmed by 3 bases and J by 5 bases, 5 bases remained unmatched. This CDR3 spans 14 amino acids. Germline V CDR1 and CDR2: GTSNPN, SVGIG (reference sequence).

The genes are TRBV7-8 and TRBJ2-6; no definite D call. The CDR3 has 17 amino acids. Germline V gene sequence: CDR1 SGHVS, CDR2 FQNEAQ. Trimming removed 0 bases at V and 1 base at J, with 10 bases between. CDR3 sequence (DNA): TGTGCCAGCAGCTTAGCCGGACCGACATCTGGGGCCAACGTCCTGACTTTC. It codes for CASSLAGPTSGANVLTF. The complete variable domain, with remaining parts taken from reference TRBV7-8 and TRBJ2-6, reads GAGVSQSPRYKVAKRGQDVALRCDPISGHVSLFWYQQALGQGPEFLTYFQNEAQLDKSGLPSDRFFAERPEGSVSTLKIQRTQQEDSAVYLCASSLAGPTSGANVLTFGAGSRLTVL.

The chain couples TRBV10-2 to TRBJ2-5, with 7 bases lining up with TRBD2. Germline trimming cut 5 bases from V and 5 bases from J; bases unmatched to any gene: 2. The V gene's germline CDR1 is WSHSY and CDR2 SAAADI. The CDR3 runs 12 residues. The CDR3 loop is CASSREVETQYF. In nucleotides, the CDR3 is TGCGCCAGCAGTCGGGAGGTCGAGACCCAGTACTTC.

V is TRBV2 and J is TRBJ1-1; D gene uncertain. The CDR3 is 12 residues long. Germline assignment: CDR1 SNHLY and CDR2 FYNNEI. Deletions cut 4 bases from V and 2 bases from J, with 5 bases between. CDR3 DNA: TGTGCCAGCAGTGGCCCCAACACTGAAGCTTTCTTT. Translated, it gives CASSGPNTEAFF.

The rearrangement uses TRBV10-1 and TRBJ2-1; 8 bases line up with TRBD1. The CDR3 spans 14 residues. Germline CDR1 reads WNHNN; CDR2 reads SYGVQD (reference sequence). J lost 5 bases, V lost 5 bases, and 5 bases had no gene match. The CDR3 reads CASSSGQDHNEQFF. CDR3 nucleotides: TGCGCCAGCAGTTCGGGACAGGACCACAATGAGCAGTTCTTC.

The chain joins TRBV19 to TRBJ1-2; D is possibly TRBD1 (5 bases). The ends were cut back, 6 bases at V and 7 bases at J, with 18 bases in the middle. The CDR3 is made up of 14 amino acids. Germline V gives CDR1 LNHDA, CDR2 SQIVND (reference sequence). The CDR3, as DNA: TGTGCCAGTAGCCTCGCCGGGCAGGGTGGTGGCTACACCTTC. This sequence encodes CASSLAGQGGGYTF.

V and J are TRBV14 and TRBJ2-1; D not certain. Germline V gene lookup returns CDR1 SGHDN and CDR2 FVKESK. The V end was cut by 2 bases, the J end by 4 bases, with 12 bases between. This CDR3 has 15 residues. The chain's CDR3 is CASSQIPVSYNEQFF. CDR3 nucleotide sequence: TGTGCCAGCAGCCAAATCCCGGTCTCGTACAATGAGCAGTTCTTC.

The chain couples TRBV18 to TRBJ1-2; 9 nucleotides agree with TRBD1. CDR1 and CDR2 from the germline V gene are KGHSH and LQKENI. V lost 2 bases and J lost 6; bases outside the gene matches: 19. CDR3 length: 19 amino acids. CDR3 sequence: CASSPSAVGTGTGLDGYTF. The CDR3 DNA reads as TGTGCCAGCTCACCATCAGCTGTTGGTACCGGGACAGGGCTCGATGGCTACACCTTC.

The rearrangement uses TRBV28 and TRBJ1-2; D not resolved. Deletions cut 4 bases from V and 2 bases from J, with 8 bases between. Germline-derived CDR1 and CDR2 are MDHEN and SYDVKM. There are 13 residues in the CDR3. The CDR3 reads CASSWEHNYGYTF. Written as DNA, the CDR3 is TGTGCCAGCAGTTGGGAACACAACTATGGCTACACCTTC.

The chain carries TRBV6-1 and TRBJ2-2; TRBD2 matches 10 bases. Germline V gives CDR1 MNHNS, CDR2 SASEGT. The CDR3 sequence is 14 residues long. V lost 6 bases and J lost 7; bases outside the gene matches: 5. CDR3 DNA sequence: TGTGCCAGCAGGGCTAGCGGGAGCTTCGGGGAGCTGTTTTTT. The encoded protein is CASRASGSFGELFF.

The V gene is TRBV5-5, the J gene TRBJ1-3; D unclear. Germline V gives CDR1 SGHKS, CDR2 YYEKEE (reference sequence). Trimming shortened V by 4 bases and J by 0 bases, and 8 bases separated the two germline ends. There are 14 residues in the CDR3. The CDR3 coding sequence is TGTGCCAGCAGCCCCCTCAGCTCTGGAAACACCATATATTTT. This translates into CASSPLSSGNTIYF. Full variable domain (outside the CDR3, taken from reference TRBV5-5 and TRBJ1-3): DAGVTQSPTHLIKTRGQQVTLRCSPISGHKSVSWYQQVLGQGPQFIFQYYEKEERGRGNFPDRFSARQFPNYSSELNVNALLLGDSALYLCASSPLSSGNTIYFGEGSWLTVV.